Presented here are 15 T cell receptor beta chains from one specimen sequenced in a study of blood T cell repertoires in COVID-19 (TCRdb year 2020). Library preparation was by the immunoSEQ multiplex PCR assay. What TCRdb holds here is the immuneACCESS table cut down to in-frame rearrangements. Part of the clones is not present; checked against another copy, under half of the missing clones reflect an unresolved V gene, and the others are unexplained. The sample table records 200,000 to 250,000 clones; almost 85% of these occur just once. 1.9% of the sample belongs to the ten largest clones. Sequenced: peripheral blood. These receptors were taken from a woman older than 75 with acute or convalescent COVID-19.

The chain is built from TRBV29-1 and TRBJ2-1; 14 bases are shared with TRBD2. With 4 bases clipped from V and 1 base from J, the junction kept 6 bases outside the gene matches. Germline assignment: CDR1 SQVTM and CDR2 ANQGSEA. This CDR3 is 17 amino acids long. As DNA, the CDR3 is TGCAGCGTTGGTTCGGGACTAGCGGGAGCGTCCTACAATGAGCAGTTCTTC. This codes for CSVGSGLAGASYNEQFF.

The chain carries TRBV5-1 and TRBJ2-3, with TRBD1 matching over 7 bases. Per germline, CDR1 SGHRS and CDR2 YFSETQ. V lost 4 bases, J lost 4 bases, and 12 bases stayed unmatched. The CDR3 consists of 16 residues. CDR3 residues: CASSPYNRGFADTQYF. Written as DNA, the CDR3 is TGCGCCAGCAGCCCTTACAACAGGGGTTTTGCAGATACGCAGTATTTT.

The V gene is TRBV6-2 or TRBV6-3, the J gene TRBJ2-3, with 9 bases aligning to TRBD1. The junction had 9 bases not matched to a gene; V was cut back by 2 bases and J by 6 bases. Germline assignment: CDR1 MNHEY and CDR2 SVGEGT. The CDR3 consists of 16 residues. The CDR3 DNA reads as TGTGCCAGCAGTTACAAGGGACAGGGTTTGGATGATACGCAGTATTTT. It is translated as CASSYKGQGLDDTQYF.

The rearrangement links TRBV7-3 to TRBJ2-7; D gene ambiguous. The CDR3 is 13 amino acids. Trimming removed 4 bases from V and 2 bases from J, with 9 bases in between. The V gene's germline CDR1 is SGHTA and CDR2 FQGTGA. The CDR3: CASSSGSTYEQYF. The CDR3 coding sequence is TGTGCCAGCAGCTCTGGCAGTACCTACGAGCAGTACTTC.

This chain connects TRBV29-1 to TRBJ2-7; TRBD1 is a possible D gene (6 bases). The CDR3 covers 13 residues. V lost 6 bases and J 2 bases, leaving 14 bases between the germline ends. Germline V gives CDR1 SQVTM, CDR2 ANQGSEA. The CDR3 protein is CSVETGDPYEQYF. In DNA form, the CDR3 reads TGCAGCGTGGAGACAGGAGATCCCTACGAGCAGTACTTC.

The chain combines TRBV4-1 with TRBJ1-4; D is possibly TRBD1 (6 bases). Trimming pared 4 bases from V and 7 bases from J, leaving 16 bases between. The CDR3 covers 15 residues. Germline-derived CDR1 and CDR2 are MGHRA and YSYEKL. CDR3 protein: CASSLARDTVEKLFF. The CDR3 coding sequence is TGCGCCAGCAGCCTAGCTCGGGACACTGTTGAAAAACTGTTTTTT.

This rearrangement joins TRBV18 to TRBJ2-1; perhaps TRBD2 as D (5 bases). Germline-derived CDR1 and CDR2 are KGHSH and LQKENI. This CDR3 is 14 amino acids long. With 0 bases removed from V and 5 bases from J, the gap between germline ends came to 8 bases. The chain's CDR3 is CASSPPAGNNEQFF. CDR3 nucleotide sequence: TGTGCCAGCTCACCACCGGCGGGCAACAATGAGCAGTTCTTC.

The genes are TRBV14 and TRBJ2-5, with TRBD1 as a possible D gene (7 bases). The CDR3 spans 16 residues. The V end was cut by 6 bases, the J end by 1 base, with 18 bases between. The V gene's germline CDR1 is SGHDN and CDR2 FVKESK. The CDR3 reads CASSHGRGAIQETQYF. CDR3 nucleotide sequence: TGTGCCAGCAGTCACGGCAGGGGGGCGATCCAAGAGACCCAGTACTTC.

The chain couples TRBV5-1 to TRBJ1-2; maybe TRBD1 (5 bases). Germline lookup yields CDR1 SGHRS and CDR2 YFSETQ. Trimming pared 5 bases from V and 4 bases from J, leaving 9 bases between. This CDR3 is 12 amino acids long. The CDR3 loop is CASRNRTYGYTF. The CDR3 DNA sequence: TGCGCCAGCAGAAACAGGACCTATGGCTACACCTTC.

CDR3 nucleotides: TGTGCCAGCAGCCTCAGGACAGGGGAGGGGGCTTTCTTT. It translates to CASSLRTGEGAFF. The chain couples TRBV5-4 to TRBJ1-1, with 9 nucleotides matching TRBD1. This CDR3 is built from 13 residues. CDR1 is SGHNT and CDR2 is YYREEE in the germline V gene (reference sequence). The V segment lost 4 bases and the J segment 11 bases; nucleotides outside the gene matches: 9.

The chain employs TRBV18 and TRBJ1-4, with 7 bases matching TRBD1. Germline values: CDR1 KGHSH, CDR2 LQKENI. The CDR3 covers 13 residues. The V gene end was trimmed by 0 bases and the J gene end by 10 bases; junction bases not matched to a gene: 2. For the CDR3, the DNA is TGTGCCAGCTCACCACCCGAGGGGGCAAAACTGTTTTTT. It specifies CASSPPEGAKLFF.

The rearrangement links TRBV9 to TRBJ2-7, with a weak D call TRBD2 (6 bases). Germline CDR1 SGDLS, CDR2 YYNGEE. Trimming shortened V by 3 bases and J by 1 base, and 14 bases separated the two germline ends. The CDR3 is made up of 15 amino acids. DNA for the CDR3: TGTGCCAGCAGCGAGCTTCCGGGGGAGTCCTACGAGCAGTACTTC. Amino acids: CASSELPGESYEQYF. Filled out from reference TRBV9 and TRBJ2-7, the complete variable domain reads DSGVTQTPKHLITATGQRVTLRCSPRSGDLSVYWYQQSLDQGLQFLIQYYNGEERAKGNILERFSAQQFPDLHSELNLSSLELGDSALYFCASSELPGESYEQYFGPGTRLTVT.

The chain employs TRBV19 and TRBJ1-1; possible D gene TRBD1, 5 bases. The CDR3 sequence is 14 residues long. Trimming cost V 8 bases and J 4 bases, with 17 bases left between them. Germline V lookup: CDR1 LNHDA, CDR2 SQIVND (reference sequence). The CDR3: CASRTEGRGTEAFF. CDR3 nucleotide sequence: TGTGCCAGTCGTACGGAGGGTAGGGGCACTGAAGCTTTCTTT.

This clone was seen once. The genes are TRBV7-9 and TRBJ2-7, with a possible D match to TRBD1 (5 bases). The germline V gene encodes CDR1 SEHNR and CDR2 FQNEAQ (reference sequence). The V end lost 5 bases, the J end lost 5 bases, and 10 bases lay between the germline ends. This CDR3 has 12 residues. As DNA, the CDR3 is TGTGCCAGCAGCCTGACAGAAGACGAGCAGTACTTC. Protein: CASSLTEDEQYF.

The chain carries TRBV4-3 and TRBJ1-4; D is unclear. CDR3 length: 16 amino acids. Germline loops: CDR1 LGHNA, CDR2 YSLEER. V lost 2 bases, J lost 2 bases, and 12 bases lay in between. CDR3 region: CASSQRRLITNEKLFF. The CDR3 coding sequence is TGCGCCAGCAGCCAACGGAGACTCATTACTAATGAAAAACTGTTTTTT.